A selection of T cell receptor beta chains follows, all from one sample in a study of tumor-infiltrating lymphocytes in primary liver carcinoma. TCRdb reanalysed the multiplex PCR reads using MiXCR and keeps one entry per CDR3 protein. The data contain 330,000 or so distinct CDR3 sequences, 65% of them singletons. Sequenced: peripheral blood. These receptors were taken from a man aged 40-49 years with primary liver carcinoma and hepatitis B virus infection. Both conserved end residues are part of each CDR3. Each record gives: clone size, V gene, J gene, D gene, CDR3 DNA, CDR3 protein. The D gene is left open where the match is weak. For some rows the clone size is stated as once, few or many, or as a class when expanded; others skip it.

>-|TRBV10-3|TRBJ2-5|-
TGTGCCATCAGTGAGTCGAAATCAGAGACCCTGTACTTC
CAISESKSETLYF
>-|TRBV6-1|TRBJ2-2|-
TGTGCCAGCGGTGAACCCGGGACTGTGGGCGGGGAGCTGTTTTTT
CASGEPGTVGGELFF
>-|TRBV6-5|TRBJ1-6|-
TGTGCCAGCAGCCGTCCTTTAATAGGGGGAGGTTCACCCCTCCACTTT
CASSRPLIGGGSPLHF
>-|TRBV20-1|TRBJ2-5|-
TGCAGTACTAGGATCCACGGGGGTGCGGAGACCCAGTACTTC
CSTRIHGGAETQYF
>-|TRBV6-2/TRBV6-3|TRBJ1-5|-
TGTCCCAGCACCGCCGATTTAAGCAATCAGCCCCAGCATTTT
CPSTADLSNQPQHF
>many|TRBV6-1|TRBJ1-5|-
TGTGCCAGCAGTGGAAAGAACCAGCCCCAGCATTTT
CASSGKNQPQHF
>many|TRBV6-2/TRBV6-3|TRBJ2-5|-
TGTGCCAGCAGTTATCCACTGGCTAGCAGACAAGAGACCCAGTACTTC
CASSYPLASRQETQYF
>few|TRBV4-2|TRBJ1-1|TRBD1
TGTGCCAGCAGCCAAGATCAGGGACAGGGTAGGACGGCTTTCTTT
CASSQDQGQGRTAFF
>-|TRBV6-5|TRBJ2-7|-
TGTGCCAGCAGTTACGCGGCAGAATCCTACGAGCAGTACTTC
CASSYAAESYEQYF
>-|TRBV11-2|TRBJ1-4|-
TGTGCCTGCAGCTTAAACCCCGGGGCGGAAAAACTGTTTTTC
CACSLNPGAEKLFF
>-|TRBV5-6|TRBJ1-1|-
TGTGCCAGCAGCTTGGCCTCGGCAGGGAGCCTCACTGAAGCTTTCTTT
CASSLASAGSLTEAFF
>many|TRBV5-4|TRBJ2-3|-
TGTGCCAGCAGCCGCGACAGAGATACGCAGTATTTT
CASSRDRDTQYF
>once|TRBV28|TRBJ2-2|TRBD2
TGTGCCAGCAGTTTACAGGCGGGAGGGTCCGGGGAGCTGTTTTTT
CASSLQAGGSGELFF
>few|TRBV24-1|TRBJ2-1|-
TGTGCCACCAAATCACGGGATTTCTCCAACAATGAGCAGTTCTTC
CATKSRDFSNNEQFF
>many|TRBV11-2|TRBJ2-7|TRBD1
TGTGCCAGCAGCACCCAGGGGGATTCCTACGAGCAGTACTTC
CASSTQGDSYEQYF
>many|TRBV12-3/TRBV12-4|TRBJ1-5|-
TGTGCCAGCAGTCAAGGGGGAGGGGTTCAGCCCCAGCATTTT
CASSQGGGVQPQHF
>-|TRBV6-1|TRBJ1-1|-
TGTGCCAGCAGTGAGGTGGTTAGGGGGATAGCTTTCTTT
CASSEVVRGIAFF
>-|TRBV11-2|TRBJ2-7|TRBD2
TGTGTCAGCAGCGGAGGACTAGCGGGAGTTGGCGAGCAGTATTTC
CVSSGGLAGVGEQYF
>-|TRBV11-2|TRBJ2-7|-
TGTGCCAGCAGATTGGCCCAGGGCGAGCAGTACTTC
CASRLAQGEQYF
>-|TRBV19|TRBJ1-1|-
TGTGCCAGTAGTACGACCGAGGTGCTCACTGAAGCTATCTTT
CASSTTEVLTEAIF
>few|TRBV11-2|TRBJ2-5|-
TGTGCCAGCAGCTTAGATACAGGGCAAGAGACCCGGTACTTC
CASSLDTGQETRYF
>-|TRBV5-1|TRBJ1-6|-
TGCGCCAGCAGCGGTGACAGGCCCTGCAATTCACCCCTCCACTTT
CASSGDRPCNSPLHF
>few|TRBV5-4|TRBJ2-1|TRBD2
TGTGCCAGCAGCTCCCTTAGGGGATTAGCGGGAGGGGATGAGCAGTTCTTC
CASSSLRGLAGGDEQFF
>-|TRBV6-1|TRBJ1-4|-
TGTGCCAGCAATGAAGTCTTAGGTTCGGGGCGTCCTAATGAAAAACTGTTTTTT
CASNEVLGSGRPNEKLFF
>-|TRBV29-1|TRBJ2-5|-
TGCAGCGTGCGGGGACATACCTCTCAAGAGACCCAGTACTTC
CSVRGHTSQETQYF
>-|TRBV11-2|TRBJ2-1|-
TGTGCCAGCAGCTACAACCAGGGGTGGTACAGGGTAGATGAACAGTTCTTC
CASSYNQGWYRVDEQFF
>few|TRBV5-1|TRBJ2-7|-
TGCGCCAGCAGCTTGGGCGGGACTGTCTACGAGCAGTACTTC
CASSLGGTVYEQYF
>-|TRBV2|TRBJ2-1|-
TGTGCCAGTTCGACGGGGGAAGATAAGCAGTTCTTC
CASSTGEDKQFF
>-|TRBV5-1|TRBJ2-7|-
TGCGCCAGCAGCTTGTTCGCGGACGAGCAGTACTTC
CASSLFADEQYF
>-|TRBV11-2|TRBJ2-7|TRBD1
TGTGCCATCAGCTTCGGACAGGTTGGGACCTACGAGCAGTACTTC
CAISFGQVGTYEQYF
>-|TRBV6-1|TRBJ2-7|-
TGTGCCAGCAGTGCCCTTACAACGAGCTCCTGCGAGCAGTACTTC
CASSALTTSSCEQYF
>-|TRBV6-5|TRBJ2-1|TRBD1
TGTGCCAGCAGTTTTGGACAGGGGGCTTACAATGGGCAGTTCTTC
CASSFGQGAYNGQFF